The present entry profiles one TCR beta chain with its context. There is no known antigen for this receptor. Base qualities were left out, and no much larger clone turns up one base away. The time point label, read with the paper, signifies: baseline before first vaccination. The vaccinee samples were drawn from two UK trials, COV001 and COV002, one of which was a single-blind randomized controlled phase 2/3 trial testing AZD1222 (ChAdOx1 nCoV-19) in healthy adults. Trial participant PBMC samples were collected at day 0 and day 28 after the second dose for TCRbeta chain sequencing. The CDR3 regions of human TCRbeta chains were analyzed by immunosequencing. The paper's processing steps were these. Repertoire TCRs were matched against a reference library of SARS-CoV-2-specific TCRs generated with the MIRA antigen-specificity platform. Breadth meant the fraction of unique TCRs that were SARS-CoV-2-associated, whereas depth meant the fraction of total T cells that were SARS-CoV-2-associated. Each spike-specific TCR was assigned to its reactive spike region and to a CD4 or CD8 class using the MIRA data. Log10-transformed breadth and depth values were compared by one-way ANOVA with Sidak's multiple comparisons tests. TCRdb carries this immuneACCESS record with in-frame sequences only. Its versions omit some clonotypes, under half of them owing to an unresolved V gene in the studies checked, with the rest unexplained. That table supplies the V and J calls and clone size; D and trimming were determined from the DNA. For this sample there are some 92,000 clones; roughly nine tenths appear just once. Clones ranked in the top ten supply 7.5% of the sample.

The sample belongs to a study of T cell responses to AZD1222 COVID-19 vaccine (dated by TCRdb to the early 2020s). Notes on the research overall: AZD1222 recipients given second doses at about 4 weeks or at about 12 weeks were pooled, since spike-specific TCR depth and breadth were not found to differ between the two schedules. Trial participants were enrolled into age subgroups of 18-55, 56-69 and 70-plus years, which contained around 140, 26 and 57 TCR-sequenced participants, respectively. A total of roughly 240 trial participants underwent TCR sequencing, of whom approximately 210 received two doses of AZD1222 and about 25 received two doses of the MenACWY control vaccine. Study-level results and caveats: Only six or seven AZD1222 recipients were SARS-CoV-2 seropositive at baseline, limiting conclusions about previously exposed vaccinees. Reportedly, almost half of the unique spike-specific TCRs recognized epitopes lying outside the regions that are mutated in the B.1.351 and B.1.1.7 variants. In the small 56-69-year group, the increase in depth fell short of significance, most likely because of low power. Because no day 14 peak-response samples were available, repertoires were characterized only after the peak T cell response. Most participants were white British and females outnumbered males, and the authors suggested that clonal diversity may have been underestimated. A significant rise in spike-specific TCR breadth and depth was observed after two AZD1222 doses relative to day 0 and relative to MenACWY recipients. Vaccine-associated CD4 TCRs spanned the whole spike protein, with dominant responses in regions 160-218 and 743-854.

Clipping removes 6 bases from V and 2 bases from J, with 13 as the unmatched junction base count. CDR1 is given as SNHLY and CDR2 as FYNNEI, both from the germline V gene. From cysteine to phenylalanine, the CDR3 is 17 amino acids long. Only CDR3 DNA remains: 51 bases, in frame from the first base. The TCR was taken from an adult in good health. This material consisted of peripheral blood, taken on day 0 of AZD1222 vaccination. The sequence joins TRBV2 to TRBJ2-5; the central 9 bases match TRBD1. CDR3 protein: CASRRQGGRGLQETQYF. The bases read TGTGCCAGCAGGAGACAGGGGGGTCGAGGACTACAAGAGACCCAGTACTTC.